The T cell receptor beta chain under discussion was sequenced for a study of blood T cell repertoires in COVID-19. Study background: COVID-19 samples collected from the United States, Italy and Spain covered acute and convalescent phases.

As processed by the authors: Amplified reference gene primers provided the basis for estimating nucleated cell counts. Using immunoSEQ multiplex PCR, the repertoire was profiled, and TCRdb retains in-frame clones only, with some absent. That table gives V, J and clone size, and the DNA gave D and trimming. The sample has 210,000 or so clones, roughly 80% seen once; the top ten hold roughly 13%. Germline V gene sequence: CDR1 SGHNT, CDR2 YYREEE (reference sequence). With V trimmed by 3 bases and J by 8 bases, 12 bases remained unmatched. CDR3 size: 15 residues. What was sequenced was peripheral blood. The sequence derives from a man in his forties or fifties who had recovered from COVID-19. The rearrangement links TRBV5-4 to TRBJ1-2, with TRBD1 identical over 8 bases. DNA for the CDR3: TGTGCCAGCAGCTCCGGACAGGGCGGTCGCCCGGGCTACACCTTC. This sequence encodes CASSSGQGGRPGYTF.